Described below is a single T cell receptor beta chain sequence and its context. What it recognizes is unknown. It was with 60 Vbeta and 13 Jbeta primers that the PCR ran. The data were produced by immunoSEQ multiplex PCR, yet TCRdb's version contains in-frame clones alone and is incomplete. Of over 100,000 clones in the sample, approximately 80% were seen once. The data were taken from a study of cytomegalovirus exposure and HLA in healthy donors. Study-level points and caveats: It was reported that TCR beta sequences correctly inferred the HLA-A and HLA-B alleles for most subjects.

Despite likely unrecorded immune exposures, the donors were nominally healthy at the time of sampling. This CDR3 region has 16 residues. Looked up from germline, CDR1 is KGHSH and CDR2 is LQKENI. V lost 2 bases and J lost 3, with 16 bases in between. This TCR was recovered from a woman aged 25 to 39 in good health and CMV-seronegative. The rearrangement links TRBV18 to TRBJ1-1; D perhaps matches TRBD1 (6 bases). The sequenced material came from PBMCs. The CDR3 reads CASSPIQGRADTEAFF. CDR3 nucleotide sequence: TGTGCCAGCTCACCAATTCAGGGGCGGGCGGACACTGAAGCTTTCTTT.